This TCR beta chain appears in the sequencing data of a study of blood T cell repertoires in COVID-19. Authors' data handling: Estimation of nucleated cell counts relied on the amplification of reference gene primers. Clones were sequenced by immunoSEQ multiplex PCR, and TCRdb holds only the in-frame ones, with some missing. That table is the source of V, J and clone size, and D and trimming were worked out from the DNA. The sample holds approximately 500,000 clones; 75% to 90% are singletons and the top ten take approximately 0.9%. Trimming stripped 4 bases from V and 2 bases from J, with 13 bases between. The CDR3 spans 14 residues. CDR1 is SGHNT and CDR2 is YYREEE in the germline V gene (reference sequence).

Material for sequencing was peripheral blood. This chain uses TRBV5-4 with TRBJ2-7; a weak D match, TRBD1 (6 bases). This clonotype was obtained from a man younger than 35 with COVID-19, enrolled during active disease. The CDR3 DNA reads TGTGCCAGCAGCCCCCGGGACAATCCCTACGAGCAGTACTTC. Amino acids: CASSPRDNPYEQYF.